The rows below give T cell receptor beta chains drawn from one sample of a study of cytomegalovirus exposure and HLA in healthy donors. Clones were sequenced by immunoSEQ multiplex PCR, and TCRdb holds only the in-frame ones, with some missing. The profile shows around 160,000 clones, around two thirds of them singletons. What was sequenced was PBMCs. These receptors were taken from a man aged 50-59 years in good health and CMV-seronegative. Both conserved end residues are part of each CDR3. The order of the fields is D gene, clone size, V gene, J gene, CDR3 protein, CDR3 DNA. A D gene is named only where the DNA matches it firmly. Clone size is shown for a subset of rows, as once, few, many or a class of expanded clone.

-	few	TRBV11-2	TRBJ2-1	CASSLSGGRDGEQFF	TGTGCCAGCAGCTTATCCGGGGGGCGGGACGGTGAGCAGTTCTTC
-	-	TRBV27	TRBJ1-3	CASSLRGSGNTIYF	TGTGCCAGCAGTTTACGGGGCTCTGGAAACACCATATATTTT
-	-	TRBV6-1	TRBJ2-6	CASRGNSGANVLTF	TGTGCCAGCCGAGGCAACTCTGGGGCCAACGTCCTGACTTTC
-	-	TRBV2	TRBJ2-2	CASNPAGHLNGELFF	TGTGCCAGCAACCCTGCTGGCCACCTTAACGGGGAGCTGTTTTTT
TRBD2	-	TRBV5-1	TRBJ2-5	CASSIPSGPQETQYF	TGCGCCAGCAGCATTCCTAGCGGCCCCCAAGAGACCCAGTACTTC
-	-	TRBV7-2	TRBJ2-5	CASSFGALQETQYF	TGTGCCAGCAGCTTCGGAGCCCTCCAAGAGACCCAGTACTTC
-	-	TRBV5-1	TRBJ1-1	CASSFLSGSTEAFF	TGCGCCAGCAGCTTTCTCTCAGGATCCACTGAAGCTTTCTTT
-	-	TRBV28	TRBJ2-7	CASSLWRGEQYF	TGTGCCAGCAGTCTCTGGAGGGGTGAGCAGTACTTC
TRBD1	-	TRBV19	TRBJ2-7	CASTGQGPGEQYF	TGTGCCAGTACCGGACAGGGACCTGGCGAGCAGTACTTC
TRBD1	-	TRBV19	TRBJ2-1	CASSTQLFGQGKVNEQFF	TGTGCCAGTAGTACCCAGCTCTTCGGACAGGGAAAGGTCAATGAGCAGTTCTTC
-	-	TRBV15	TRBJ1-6	CATSGAFRAQGNSPLHF	TGTGCCACCAGCGGGGCCTTCCGGGCCCAGGGCAATTCACCCCTCCACTTT
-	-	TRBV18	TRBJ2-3	CASSPGQDTQYF	TGTGCCAGCTCCCCCGGACAAGATACGCAGTATTTT
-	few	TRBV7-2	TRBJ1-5	CASSLWGRRDSNQPQHF	TGTGCCAGCAGCTTATGGGGCAGGAGAGATAGCAATCAGCCCCAGCATTTT
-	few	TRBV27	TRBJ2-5	CASSLIVSGEETQYF	TGTGCCAGCAGTTTAATAGTGTCAGGGGAAGAGACCCAGTACTTC
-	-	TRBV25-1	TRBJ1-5	CASSDSDQPQHF	TGTGCCAGCTCAGACAGCGATCAGCCCCAGCATTTT
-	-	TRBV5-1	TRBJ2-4	CASSLDPFKNIQYF	TGCGCCAGCAGCTTGGATCCGTTCAAAAACATTCAGTACTTC
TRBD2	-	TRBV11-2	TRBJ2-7	CASSPGGGSTYEQYF	TGTGCCAGCAGCCCCGGGGGGGGGAGTACCTACGAGCAGTACTTC
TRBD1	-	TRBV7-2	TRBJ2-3	CASSPGQGPMGQYF	TGTGCCAGCAGCCCCGGACAGGGTCCAATGGGGCAGTATTTT
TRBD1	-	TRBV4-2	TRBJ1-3	CASSRLPGQGTGNTIYF	TGTGCCAGCAGCCGCCTACCGGGACAGGGGACAGGAAACACCATATATTTT
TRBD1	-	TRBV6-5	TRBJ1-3	CATMGQGAGNTIYF	TGTGCCACCATGGGACAGGGGGCCGGAAACACCATATATTTT
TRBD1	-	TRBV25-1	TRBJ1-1	CASSRTGEAFF	TGTGCCAGCAGTCGGACAGGGGAAGCTTTCTTT
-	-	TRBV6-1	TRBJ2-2	CASRRDRYTGELFF	TGTGCCAGCCGCAGAGACAGATACACCGGGGAGCTGTTTTTT
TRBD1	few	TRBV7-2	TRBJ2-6	CASSPQTGGYSGANVLTF	TGTGCCAGCAGCCCCCAGACAGGGGGATACTCTGGGGCCAACGTCCTGACTTTC
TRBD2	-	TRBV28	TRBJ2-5	CASSPGLAGRLETQYF	TGTGCCAGCAGTCCAGGACTAGCGGGGAGGCTAGAGACCCAGTACTTC
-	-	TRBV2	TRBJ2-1	CASSVRTASYNEQFF	TGTGCCAGCAGTGTACGGACAGCCTCCTACAATGAGCAGTTCTTC